Below are 10 T cell receptor beta chains sequenced from a single sample in a study of blood T cell repertoires in COVID-19 (dated by TCRdb to the early 2020s). The library was generated by the immunoSEQ multiplex PCR assay. TCRdb limited this immuneACCESS table to in-frame rearrangements with V and J called. A share of clones is missing; checked studies link under half to unresolved V genes, and the rest is unexplained. The sample table holds fewer than 300,000 clones, of which approximately 85% were seen once. Around 1% of the sample rests with the top ten. The sample comprised peripheral blood. The receptors here all came from a human donor with COVID-19, enrolled during active disease. The donor label of this sample is uncertain.

The CDR3 DNA is TGTGCCAGCCTCCCCCTGTCTAGTCAGCCCCAGCATTTT. It is translated as CASLPLSSQPQHF. The chain has TRBV6-5 and TRBJ1-5; D gene ambiguous. Trimming removed 8 bases at V and 6 bases at J, with 14 bases between. CDR1 is MNHEY, CDR2 SVGAGI, per germline. There are 13 residues in the CDR3.

This chain's CDR3 is CASSQGGGNTEAFF. CDR3 in DNA: TGTGCCAGTAGTCAGGGGGGAGGGAACACTGAAGCTTTCTTT. This chain links TRBV19 with TRBJ1-1; 7 nucleotides agree with TRBD1. There are 14 residues in the CDR3. Germline V gene lookup returns CDR1 LNHDA and CDR2 SQIVND (reference sequence). Germline trimming cut 5 bases from V and 1 base from J; bases unmatched to any gene: 4.

This clone was detected many times. V is TRBV7-2 and J is TRBJ2-7; 7 nucleotides align to TRBD2. The CDR3 is made up of 14 amino acids. In germline, CDR1 is SGHTA, CDR2 FQGNSA. The V segment lost 4 bases and the J segment 2 bases; nucleotides outside the gene matches: 5. The CDR3 protein is CASSSISGPYEQYF. As DNA, the CDR3 is TGTGCCAGCAGCTCAATTAGCGGGCCCTACGAGCAGTACTTC.

The genes are TRBV7-3 and TRBJ2-1, with TRBD2 identical over 13 bases. The CDR3 has 15 residues. CDR1 and CDR2 (germline): SGHTA, FQGTGA. J gave up 7 bases and V 5 bases, and 5 bases lay outside the gene matches. The DNA for the CDR3 is TGTGCCAGCAGCCAAGGGACTAGCGGGGTTAATGAGCAGTTCTTC. Its translation: CASSQGTSGVNEQFF. The full variable domain, rest sourced from reference TRBV7-3 and TRBJ2-1, is GAGVSQTPSNKVTEKGKYVELRCDPISGHTALYWYRQSLGQGPEFLIYFQGTGAADDSGLPNDRFFAVRPEGSVSTLKIQRTERGDSAVYLCASSQGTSGVNEQFFGPGTRLTVL.

The chain uses TRBV19 and TRBJ1-1, with 11 bases matching TRBD1. Germline trimming cut 1 base from V and 4 bases from J; bases unmatched to any gene: 5. Germline V lookup: CDR1 LNHDA, CDR2 SQIVND (reference sequence). This CDR3 is 16 amino acids long. Written as DNA, the CDR3 is TGTGCCAGTAGTATAGGGGACAGGGGGTCAGGCACTGAAGCTTTCTTT. Amino acid sequence: CASSIGDRGSGTEAFF. Drawing the rest from reference TRBV19 and TRBJ1-1, the complete variable domain is DGGITQSPKYLFRKEGQNVTLSCEQNLNHDAMYWYRQDPGQGLRLIYYSQIVNDFQKGDIAEGYSVSREKKESFPLTVTSAQKNPTAFYLCASSIGDRGSGTEAFFGQGTRLTVV.

The chain uses TRBV7-8 and TRBJ1-5, with D unclear. This CDR3 has 17 amino acids. V lost 1 base and J 2 bases, leaving 15 bases between the germline ends. Germline-derived CDR1 and CDR2 are SGHVS and FQNEAQ. The CDR3 DNA sequence: TGTGCCAGCAGCTTAGATTCGTACGGTATTGGCAATCAGCCCCAGCATTTT. This translates into CASSLDSYGIGNQPQHF.

This chain joins TRBV29-1 and TRBJ2-5; no clear D gene. From germline, CDR1 is SQVTM and CDR2 ANQGSEA. Trimming removed 4 bases at V and 1 base at J, with 7 bases between. This CDR3 comprises 12 residues. The CDR3 DNA sequence: TGCAGCGTTGTGTCCGTCCAAGAGACCCAGTACTTC. Its protein is CSVVSVQETQYF.

V usage is TRBV29-1 and J usage is TRBJ2-4, with D possibly being TRBD1 (6 bases). The CDR3 loop spans 12 amino acids. V lost 0 bases and J lost 7, with 7 bases in between. CDR1 and CDR2 from the germline V gene are SQVTM and ANQGSEA. Here the CDR3 reads CSVEDRGNIQYF. CDR3 sequence (DNA): TGCAGCGTTGAAGATAGGGGGAACATTCAGTACTTC.

The rearrangement links TRBV28 to TRBJ1-1; 8 bases map to TRBD1. The CDR3 spans 15 residues. Germline V gives CDR1 MDHEN, CDR2 SYDVKM. V shed 6 bases and J 4 bases; nucleotides not matched to a gene: 10. As DNA, the CDR3 is TGTGCCAGCAGATTACCGACAGGGGTTCTCACTGAAGCTTTCTTT. Residues: CASRLPTGVLTEAFF.

V and J are TRBV19 and TRBJ1-5, with TRBD1 as a possible D gene (5 bases). From germline, CDR1 is LNHDA and CDR2 SQIVND (reference sequence). Trimming pared 7 bases from V and 6 bases from J, leaving 10 bases between. This CDR3 region has 12 residues. The CDR3 DNA reads as TGTGCCAGTACCAGGGCGGCTCAGCCCCAGCATTTT. Amino acid sequence: CASTRAAQPQHF.